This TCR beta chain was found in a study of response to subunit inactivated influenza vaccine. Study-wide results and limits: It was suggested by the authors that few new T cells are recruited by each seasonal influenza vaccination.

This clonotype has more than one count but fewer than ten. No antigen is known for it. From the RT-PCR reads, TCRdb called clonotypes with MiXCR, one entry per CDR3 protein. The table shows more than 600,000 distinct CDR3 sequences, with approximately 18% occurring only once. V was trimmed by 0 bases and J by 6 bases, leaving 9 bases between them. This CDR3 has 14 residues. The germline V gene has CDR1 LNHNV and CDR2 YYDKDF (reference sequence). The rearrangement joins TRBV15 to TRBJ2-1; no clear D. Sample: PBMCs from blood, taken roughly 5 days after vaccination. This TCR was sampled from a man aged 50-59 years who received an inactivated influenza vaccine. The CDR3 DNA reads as TGTGCCACCAGCAGAGATTTAGTTAGCAATGAGCAGTTCTTC. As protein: CATSRDLVSNEQFF.